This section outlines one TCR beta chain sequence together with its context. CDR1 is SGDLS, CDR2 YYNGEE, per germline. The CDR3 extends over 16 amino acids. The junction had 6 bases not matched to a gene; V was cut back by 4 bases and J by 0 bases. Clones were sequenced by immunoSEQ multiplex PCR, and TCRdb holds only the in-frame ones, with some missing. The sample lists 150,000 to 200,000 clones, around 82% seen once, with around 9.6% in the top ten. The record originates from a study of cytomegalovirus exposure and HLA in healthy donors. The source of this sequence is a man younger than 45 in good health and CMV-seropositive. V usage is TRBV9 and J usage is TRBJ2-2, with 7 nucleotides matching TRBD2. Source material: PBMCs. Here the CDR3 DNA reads TGTGCCAGCAGCTTTCCGGGACTATCGAACACCGGGGAGCTGTTTTTT. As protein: CASSFPGLSNTGELFF.